This is a list of T cell receptor beta chains from one sample in a study of blood T cell repertoires in COVID-19. Libraries were prepared by immunoSEQ multiplex PCR; TCRdb keeps only in-frame clonotypes and omits some of them. Among about 59,000 clones listed, 75% to 85% were seen once. Sequenced sample: peripheral blood. Receptor source: a human donor in a cohort sampled during active COVID-19. Both conserved end residues are part of each CDR3. D genes are given only for firm matches. Part of the rows lack a size; the others show once, few, many or a class for expanded clones.

j_gene | abundance | v_gene | d_gene | len | CDR3aa | CDR3nt
TRBJ2-2 | - | TRBV6-6 | - | 14 | CASSWTEDTGELFF | TGTGCCAGCAGCTGGACAGAGGACACCGGGGAGCTGTTTTTT
TRBJ1-5 | once | TRBV19 | - | 13 | CASSIDRDQPQHF | TGTGCCAGTAGTATAGATCGGGATCAGCCCCAGCATTTT
TRBJ1-1 | - | TRBV9 | TRBD1 | 15 | CASSVAGQGFSEAFF | TGTGCCAGCAGCGTAGCCGGACAGGGATTTTCTGAAGCTTTCTTT
TRBJ1-1 | - | TRBV19 | TRBD1 | 17 | CASAKTPGQRMNTEAFF | TGTGCCAGCGCTAAAACCCCGGGACAGCGTATGAACACTGAAGCTTTCTTT
TRBJ2-7 | - | TRBV2 | - | 13 | CASSVGQSYEQYF | TGTGCCAGCAGTGTAGGACAGAGTTACGAGCAGTACTTC
TRBJ1-4 | - | TRBV18 | - | 15 | CASSPRTARNEKLFF | TGTGCCAGCTCACCCCGGACAGCAAGAAATGAAAAACTGTTTTTT
TRBJ2-5 | few | TRBV6-5 | TRBD2 | 14 | CASSSASGVETQYF | TGTGCCAGCAGCTCGGCTAGCGGGGTGGAGACCCAGTACTTC
TRBJ1-1 | - | TRBV7-9 | - | 15 | CASSLGQVMNTEAFF | TGTGCCAGCAGCTTAGGACAGGTAATGAACACTGAAGCTTTCTTT
TRBJ1-6 | - | TRBV27 | - | 14 | CASSLGQNNSPLHF | TGTGCCAGCAGTTTAGGACAGAATAATTCACCCCTCCACTTT
TRBJ2-3 | - | TRBV11-2 | TRBD1 | 16 | CASSSRDRVLTDTQYF | TGTGCCAGCAGCTCCCGGGACAGGGTTTTAACAGATACGCAGTATTTT
TRBJ1-5 | once | TRBV9 | - | 13 | CASSVAGSQPQHF | TGTGCCAGCAGCGTAGCTGGCAGTCAGCCCCAGCATTTT
TRBJ2-3 | - | TRBV7-2 | TRBD2 | 15 | CASSLVLAGSDTQYF | TGTGCCAGCAGCTTAGTACTAGCGGGGTCAGATACGCAGTATTTT
TRBJ2-3 | - | TRBV5-1 | - | 15 | CASRRQGGSKNTQYF | TGCGCCAGCAGGCGGCAGGGGGGTAGCAAGAATACGCAGTATTTT
TRBJ2-2 | once | TRBV7-3 | TRBD2 | 15 | CASRPSGVGSGELFF | TGTGCCAGCAGACCAAGCGGGGTAGGGAGCGGGGAGCTGTTTTTT
TRBJ2-7 | - | TRBV29-1 | TRBD1 | 13 | CSVGQGDLYEQYF | TGCAGCGTTGGGCAGGGGGATCTCTACGAGCAGTACTTC
TRBJ2-5 | - | TRBV11-2 | TRBD1 | 14 | CASSTRDRGETQYF | TGTGCCAGCAGCACCCGGGACAGGGGGGAGACCCAGTACTTC
TRBJ1-1 | - | TRBV6-6 | - | 14 | CASLPSYSNTEAFF | TGTGCCAGTCTCCCAAGTTACTCTAACACTGAAGCTTTCTTT
TRBJ1-4 | - | TRBV5-1 | - | 14 | CASSLRGREEKLFF | TGCGCCAGCAGCTTAAGGGGCAGGGAAGAAAAACTGTTTTTT
TRBJ1-2 | - | TRBV29-1 | - | 12 | CSVGEQNYGYTF | TGCAGCGTTGGAGAACAAAACTATGGCTACACCTTC
TRBJ2-7 | - | TRBV5-1 | TRBD1 | 16 | CASSLGPTGNRYEQYF | TGCGCCAGCAGCTTGGGTCCGACAGGGAATAGGTACGAGCAGTACTTC
TRBJ2-3 | - | TRBV12-5 | TRBD1 | 16 | CASAYGGTGRRDTQYF | TGTGCTAGTGCCTACGGTGGGACAGGGAGGCGGGATACGCAGTATTTT
TRBJ2-7 | - | TRBV29-1 | - | 15 | CSVEGPGDSSYEQYF | TGCAGCGTTGAGGGACCGGGGGATAGCTCCTACGAGCAGTACTTC
TRBJ2-5 | - | TRBV7-2 | - | 13 | CASSFVPQETQYF | TGTGCCAGCAGCTTCGTCCCGCAAGAGACCCAGTACTTC
TRBJ1-3 | - | TRBV30 | - | 13 | CSLQASSGNTIYF | TGTTCCCTGCAGGCGAGCTCTGGAAACACCATATATTTT
TRBJ1-4 | - | TRBV6-1 | - | 14 | CASSELAGNEKLFF | TGTGCCAGCAGTGAACTGGCAGGGAATGAAAAACTGTTTTTT
TRBJ1-5 | many | TRBV6-2/TRBV6-3 | - | 15 | CASSPAQGRNQPQHF | TGTGCCAGCAGTCCCGCACAGGGTAGAAATCAGCCCCAGCATTTT
TRBJ2-4 | - | TRBV4-3 | TRBD2 | 16 | CASSLQTTGTRSIQYF | TGCGCCAGCAGCCTCCAGACCACCGGGACTAGATCCATTCAGTACTTC
TRBJ2-3 | - | TRBV10-2 | TRBD2 | 14 | CAIGSGGLTDTQYF | TGCGCCATCGGTAGCGGGGGACTTACAGATACGCAGTATTTT
TRBJ2-1 | - | TRBV5-5 | - | 14 | CASNRAGGSNEQFF | TGTGCCAGCAATAGGGCAGGGGGGAGCAATGAGCAGTTCTTC
TRBJ1-6 | once | TRBV7-9 | - | 14 | CASTPGQTNSPLHF | TGTGCCAGCACCCCAGGGCAGACTAATTCACCCCTCCACTTT
TRBJ2-3 | - | TRBV3-1/TRBV3-2 | - | 14 | CASSQGHSTDTQYF | TGTGCCAGCAGCCAAGGACACAGCACAGATACGCAGTATTTT
TRBJ2-3 | once | TRBV19 | TRBD1 | 14 | CASTPGQGEDTQYF | TGTGCCAGTACCCCGGGACAGGGAGAAGATACGCAGTATTTT
TRBJ2-7 | once | TRBV28 | - | 12 | CASSTRTYEQYF | TGTGCCAGCTCCACTAGAACCTACGAGCAGTACTTC
TRBJ2-7 | - | TRBV7-9 | - | 12 | CASEGESYEQYF | TGTGCCAGCGAGGGGGAATCCTACGAGCAGTACTTC
TRBJ2-3 | - | TRBV11-3 | - | 17 | CASSFAGTTTSTDTQYF | TGTGCCAGCAGCTTCGCCGGGACAACCACTAGCACAGATACGCAGTATTTT
TRBJ1-5 | - | TRBV25-1 | TRBD1 | 13 | CASTDREGQPQHF | TGTGCCAGCACGGACAGGGAGGGTCAGCCCCAGCATTTT
TRBJ1-2 | - | TRBV27 | - | 14 | CASSLKGGNYGYTF | TGTGCCAGCAGTTTAAAGGGAGGTAACTATGGCTACACCTTC
TRBJ2-2 | once | TRBV6-2/TRBV6-3 | - | 14 | CASSRDGGTGELFF | TGTGCCAGCAGCCGTGACGGGGGCACCGGGGAGCTGTTTTTT
TRBJ1-6 | - | TRBV4-3 | - | 14 | CASSLNGRGSPLHF | TGCGCCAGCAGCCTTAACGGGAGGGGGTCTCCCCTCCACTTT
TRBJ2-1 | - | TRBV10-1 | - | 12 | CASSDRGGEQFF | TGCGCCAGCAGTGACAGGGGCGGTGAGCAGTTCTTC
TRBJ2-5 | - | TRBV5-1 | - | 14 | CASSYPGKQETQYF | TGCGCCAGCAGCTACCCAGGAAAGCAGGAGACCCAGTACTTC
TRBJ2-7 | - | TRBV19 | TRBD2 | 14 | CASTRGGGPYEQYF | TGTGCCAGTACCCGCGGGGGGGGTCCGTACGAGCAGTACTTC
TRBJ2-3 | - | TRBV11-2 | - | 14 | CASSPGLHGDTQYF | TGTGCCAGCAGCCCAGGCCTCCATGGAGATACGCAGTATTTT
TRBJ1-2 | - | TRBV27 | - | 13 | CASSSTENYGYTF | TGTGCCAGCAGTTCGACAGAGAACTATGGCTACACCTTC
TRBJ1-2 | - | TRBV18 | - | 16 | CASSLFNDRLNYGYTF | TGTGCCAGCTCACTCTTCAACGACAGACTTAACTATGGCTACACCTTC
TRBJ2-5 | - | TRBV7-2 | - | 12 | CASSFRGETQYF | TGTGCCAGCAGCTTCAGGGGAGAGACCCAGTACTTC